Below, 18 T cell receptor beta chains from the same sample are listed, as sequenced in a study of cytomegalovirus exposure and HLA in healthy donors. This PCR relied on a set of 60 Vbeta primers and 13 Jbeta primers. The method was immunoSEQ multiplex PCR; TCRdb's version includes in-frame clones alone and lacks a portion of them. This table holds over 85,000 clones, roughly 79% found once. What was sequenced was PBMCs. Receptors were obtained from a woman in her thirties or forties in good health and CMV-seronegative.

This chain uses TRBV7-3 with TRBJ1-6, with 8 bases fitting TRBD1. Germline CDR1 reads SGHTA; CDR2 reads FQGTGA. With 4 bases clipped from V and 7 bases from J, the junction kept 6 bases outside the gene matches. The CDR3 length is 15 residues. CDR3 sequence: CASSSQGAMNSPLHF. The CDR3 DNA reads TGTGCCAGCAGCTCCCAGGGGGCAATGAATTCACCCCTCCACTTT.

CDR3 nucleotides: TGTGCCAGCAGTTACTCTAACAGTATAGGATCCGAGCAGTACTTC. Translation gives CASSYSNSIGSEQYF. The chain combines TRBV6-5 with TRBJ2-7; D is undetermined. CDR3 length: 15 residues. The germline V gene encodes CDR1 MNHEY and CDR2 SVGAGI. V was clipped by 0 bases and J by 6 bases, with 15 bases between them.

The rearrangement joins TRBV5-6 to TRBJ2-4; D uncertain. Germline-derived CDR1 and CDR2 are SGHDT and YYEEEE. Trimming pared 1 base from V and 0 bases from J, leaving 11 bases between. The CDR3 has 16 residues. CDR3 in DNA: TGTGCCAGCAGCTTGCAGGAATCCTTAGCCAAAAACATTCAGTACTTC. Translated: CASSLQESLAKNIQYF. Based on the CDR3 plus reference TRBV5-6 and TRBJ2-4, the full variable domain is DAGVTQSPTHLIKTRGQQVTLRCSPKSGHDTVSWYQQALGQGPQFIFQYYEEEERQRGNFPDRFSGHQFPNYSSELNVNALLLGDSALYLCASSLQESLAKNIQYFGAGTRLSVL.

The V and J genes are TRBV18 and TRBJ1-1; D is perhaps TRBD1 (5 bases). The V end lost 3 bases, the J end lost 3 bases, and 14 bases lay between the germline ends. CDR1 KGHSH and CDR2 LQKENI come from the germline V gene. The CDR3 consists of 15 residues. CDR3: CASSPQLGVDTEAFF. CDR3 DNA sequence: TGTGCCAGCTCACCCCAGTTAGGGGTGGACACTGAAGCTTTCTTT.

The V gene is TRBV11-3, the J gene TRBJ2-1; TRBD2 might be the D (7 bases). This CDR3 comprises 15 residues. The ends were cut back, 5 bases at V and 2 bases at J, with 13 bases in the middle. The germline gives CDR1 SGHNT, CDR2 YENEEA. The CDR3 DNA reads as TGTGCCAGCAGCCCTAGGGGGGGAACCTACAATGAGCAGTTCTTC. Amino acid sequence: CASSPRGGTYNEQFF. The full variable domain, completed using reference TRBV11-3 and TRBJ2-1, is EAGVVQSPRYKIIEKKQPVAFWCNPISGHNTLYWYLQNLGQGPELLIRYENEEAVDDSQLPKDRFSAERLKGVDSTLKIQPAELGDSAVYLCASSPRGGTYNEQFFGPGTRLTVL.

The rearrangement links TRBV6-5 to TRBJ1-4; the match to TRBD1 covers 9 bases. This CDR3 contains 14 residues. J gave up 8 bases and V 5 bases, and 6 bases lay outside the gene matches. Per the germline V gene, CDR1 is MNHEY and CDR2 is SVGAGI. CDR3 amino acids: CASSLDRGGEKLFF. CDR3 nucleotides: TGTGCCAGCAGTCTAGACAGGGGGGGAGAAAAACTGTTTTTT.

The sample holds one count of this clone. This sequence joins TRBV19 and TRBJ2-7; D is possibly TRBD1 (7 bases). V lost 5 bases and J lost 2, with 19 bases in between. Germline CDR1 reads LNHDA; CDR2 reads SQIVND (reference sequence). CDR3 length: 16 amino acids. The CDR3 loop reads CASSPGRAGGTYEQYF. CDR3 nucleotide sequence: TGTGCCAGTAGTCCCGGAAGGGCAGGGGGGACCTACGAGCAGTACTTC.

The rearrangement joins TRBV19 to TRBJ1-5, with D unclear. Germline CDR1 reads LNHDA; CDR2 reads SQIVND (reference sequence). This CDR3 contains 14 residues. V lost 5 bases, J lost 0 bases, and 8 bases lay in between. Written as DNA, the CDR3 is TGTGCCAGTAGTCCGAGTAATAGCAATCAGCCCCAGCATTTT. This translates into CASSPSNSNQPQHF.

CDR3 bases: TGTGCCAGCAGCCCTACGGGGGCAGATACGCAGTATTTT. Translated: CASSPTGADTQYF. This chain joins TRBV7-3 and TRBJ2-3, with D possibly matching TRBD2 (6 bases). This CDR3 has 13 amino acids. Germline CDR1 reads SGHTA; CDR2 reads FQGTGA. V lost 5 bases and J lost 4, with 10 bases in between. The variable domain in full, with the rest retrieved from reference TRBV7-3 and TRBJ2-3, is GAGVSQTPSNKVTEKGKYVELRCDPISGHTALYWYRQSLGQGPEFLIYFQGTGAADDSGLPNDRFFAVRPEGSVSTLKIQRTERGDSAVYLCASSPTGADTQYFGPGTRLTVL.

The chain combines TRBV9 with TRBJ2-2; D is uncertain. The CDR3 has 16 amino acids. CDR1 and CDR2 (germline): SGDLS, YYNGEE. V was cut by 0 bases and J by 5 bases, with 14 bases left in between. The chain's CDR3 is CASSVDLLAWTGELFF. Written as DNA, the CDR3 is TGTGCCAGCAGCGTAGACCTATTAGCTTGGACCGGGGAGCTGTTTTTT.

The chain carries TRBV6-1 and TRBJ2-7; D unresolved. Germline CDR1 and CDR2: MNHNS and SASEGT. Between the trimmed V and J ends, which lost 4 bases and 0 bases, there was a span of 7 bases. The CDR3 sequence is 13 residues long. The CDR3 region is CASSGRSSYEQYF. CDR3 nucleotides: TGTGCCAGCAGTGGACGGAGCTCCTACGAGCAGTACTTC.

This chain links TRBV19 with TRBJ1-2; a possible D gene is TRBD1 (6 bases). The length of the CDR3 is 16 residues. V was pared by 5 bases and J by 0 bases, with 16 bases between. Germline V lookup: CDR1 LNHDA, CDR2 SQIVND (reference sequence). This CDR3 is CASSAVGTSANYGYTF. The CDR3 DNA is TGTGCCAGTAGTGCCGTCGGGACAAGCGCTAACTATGGCTACACCTTC.

The DNA of the CDR3 is TGTGCCAGCAGTTTGGGACAGACTCGTCAAGAGACCCAGTACTTC. Its protein is CASSLGQTRQETQYF. J is TRBJ2-5 and V is TRBV27, with 7 nucleotides matching TRBD1. The CDR3 loop spans 15 amino acids. With 3 bases clipped from V and 2 bases from J, the junction kept 6 bases outside the gene matches. The germline V gene has CDR1 MNHEY and CDR2 SMNVEV (reference sequence).

This clone has only a few counts. The chain recombines TRBV7-9 with TRBJ1-4; 11 bases match TRBD1. The J segment lost 7 bases and the V segment lost 5 bases, leaving 9 bases of the junction unmatched. Germline assignment: CDR1 SEHNR and CDR2 FQNEAQ (reference sequence). The CDR3 covers 16 residues. The CDR3 sequence: CASSPSVGTGGEKLFF. Written as DNA, the CDR3 is TGTGCCAGCAGCCCCTCGGTCGGGACAGGGGGTGAAAAACTGTTTTTT.

The CDR3 loop is CASSEGLGTGRTEAFF. The CDR3 DNA reads as TGTGCCAGCAGCGAGGGGCTGGGGACAGGGCGCACTGAAGCTTTCTTT. V and J are TRBV9 and TRBJ1-1, with 9 positions matching TRBD1. The germline V gene has CDR1 SGDLS and CDR2 YYNGEE. The CDR3 consists of 16 residues. V lost 3 bases, J lost 4 bases, and 10 bases stayed unmatched.

The rearrangement joins TRBV30 to TRBJ1-1, with D possibly matching TRBD1 (5 bases). Germline V lookup: CDR1 GTSNPN, CDR2 SVGIG (reference sequence). This CDR3 has 19 amino acids. The V and J ends lost 4 bases and 0 bases respectively, with 27 bases between them. The CDR3 nucleotides are TGTGCCTGGACTAAAATGACGCCGGGACTGCTGAGAATGAACACTGAAGCTTTCTTT. It translates to CAWTKMTPGLLRMNTEAFF.

This clone has just one count. The chain links TRBV18 to TRBJ1-6; D is undetermined. This CDR3 comprises 17 residues. V lost 3 bases, J lost 0 bases, and 12 bases lay in between. Germline-derived CDR1 and CDR2 are KGHSH and LQKENI. Here the CDR3 DNA reads TGTGCCAGCTCACCGAACAGTCTAAGCTCCTATAATTCACCCCTCCACTTT. Protein: CASSPNSLSSYNSPLHF.

The V call is TRBV10-3, the J call TRBJ2-7; D uncertain. The V gene's germline CDR1 is ENHRY and CDR2 SYGVKD. Trimming took off 5 bases at V and 0 bases at J, with 11 bases between the two ends. CDR3 size: 14 residues. Written as DNA, the CDR3 is TGTGCCATCAGTCCCCGGCGGCCCTCCTACGAGCAGTACTTC. It translates to CAISPRRPSYEQYF.